These 17 T cell receptor beta chains came from one sample sequenced in a study of blood T cell repertoires in COVID-19. Profiled with immunoSEQ multiplex PCR; TCRdb holds only in-frame clones, not every one. The top ten clones hold under 6% of a sample with 65,000 to 90,000 clones, 90% to 95% of them seen once. The sample comprised peripheral blood. These receptors came from a human donor in a cohort sampled during active COVID-19.

J is TRBJ1-2 and V is TRBV3-1 (or the pseudogene TRBV3-2); weak D call: TRBD1 (5 bases). The germline V gene encodes CDR1 LGHDT and CDR2 YNNKEL (reference sequence). This CDR3 contains 15 residues. Trimming stripped 1 base from V and 2 bases from J, with 11 bases between. The CDR3 loop is CASSQGGAGNYGYTF. CDR3 bases: TGTGCCAGCAGCCAAGGCGGGGCCGGGAACTATGGCTACACCTTC.

In DNA form, the CDR3 reads TGTGCCAGCAGGGGACAGAGGGACACCGGGGAGCTGTTTTTT. Amino acids: CASRGQRDTGELFF. The gene calls are TRBV6-4 and TRBJ2-2, with 7 bases fitting TRBD1. The CDR3 has 14 residues. Per the germline V gene, CDR1 is MRHNA and CDR2 is SNTAGT. The ends lost 6 bases at V and 3 bases at J; junction bases unmatched: 4.

The J gene is TRBJ2-2, the V gene TRBV7-2, with a tentative D call TRBD2 (5 bases). V was shortened by 1 base and J by 0 bases, with 9 bases between the two germline ends. Germline V gene lookup returns CDR1 SGHTA and CDR2 FQGNSA. CDR3 size: 16 residues. CDR3 sequence reads: CASSLVRAANTGELFF. The CDR3 region has the DNA TGTGCCAGCAGCTTAGTGAGGGCTGCGAACACCGGGGAGCTGTTTTTT.

The chain uses TRBV5-6 and TRBJ2-7; D might be TRBD2 (5 bases). The CDR3 totals 15 residues. Germline V gene sequence: CDR1 SGHDT, CDR2 YYEEEE. V was cut by 4 bases and J by 1 base, with 15 bases left in between. CDR3 loop: CASSPSASRSYEQYF. The CDR3 nucleotides read TGTGCCAGCAGCCCCTCAGCTAGCAGGTCCTACGAGCAGTACTTC.

V is TRBV4-3 and J is TRBJ1-1, with D perhaps matching TRBD1 (5 bases). CDR1 is LGHNA and CDR2 is YSLEER in the germline V gene. The V end lost 0 bases, the J end lost 1 base, and 18 bases lay between the germline ends. This CDR3 comprises 18 residues. The CDR3 region has the DNA TGCGCCAGCAGCCAAGATTACGCGACTGGGGCCTCGAACACTGAAGCTTTCTTT. Its translation: CASSQDYATGASNTEAFF.

V gene TRBV4-2 combines with J gene TRBJ2-5, with TRBD2 matching 9 bases. V dropped 4 bases and J dropped 5; count of bases not matched to a gene: 5. The CDR3 totals 14 residues. Germline loops: CDR1 LGHNA, CDR2 YNFKEQ. The DNA for the CDR3 is TGTGCCAGCAGCCCGTTAGCGGGGGAGGAGACCCAGTACTTC. It translates to CASSPLAGEETQYF.

The chain joins TRBV11-2 to TRBJ1-1; D possibly corresponds to TRBD1 (5 bases). V was cut by 1 base and J by 10 bases, with 22 bases left in between. CDR3 length: 16 residues. Germline V lookup: CDR1 SGHAT, CDR2 FQNNGV. The CDR3 region has the DNA TGTGCCAGCAGCTTAGGATGGGGGGGGGATATATCGGGAGCTTTCTTT. Protein sequence: CASSLGWGGDISGAFF.

This chain uses TRBV7-9 with TRBJ2-5; TRBD2 aligns across 10 bases. With V trimmed by 5 bases and J by 3 bases, 9 bases remained unmatched. The germline V gene has CDR1 SEHNR and CDR2 FQNEAQ (reference sequence). The CDR3 loop spans 16 amino acids. The CDR3 loop is CASSPLAGTTKETQYF. DNA of the CDR3: TGTGCCAGCAGCCCACTAGCGGGGACTACCAAAGAGACCCAGTACTTC.

This chain links TRBV27 with TRBJ2-7; maybe TRBD2 (6 bases). This CDR3 is 15 amino acids long. V lost 6 bases to trimming and J lost 0 bases, with 15 bases between them. Germline values: CDR1 MNHEY, CDR2 SMNVEV (reference sequence). CDR3 in amino acids: CASRPLADSSYEQYF. The CDR3 bases are TGTGCCAGCAGGCCCTTAGCGGATAGCTCCTACGAGCAGTACTTC.

The rearrangement links TRBV5-6 to TRBJ1-5; D is undetermined. The CDR3 length is 15 residues. CDR1 and CDR2 (germline): SGHDT, YYEEEE. The V and J ends lost 0 bases and 0 bases respectively, with 7 bases between them. Here the CDR3 DNA reads TGTGCCAGCAGCTTGGGAGGGCATAGCAATCAGCCCCAGCATTTT. Its translation is CASSLGGHSNQPQHF.

V gene TRBV13 combines with J gene TRBJ2-7, with D unclear. Germline V gene data show CDR1 as PRHDT and CDR2 as FYEKMQ (reference sequence). This CDR3 has 12 residues. V was trimmed by 2 bases and J by 5 bases, leaving 7 bases between them. The CDR3 sequence: CASSLTPDEQYF. CDR3 DNA sequence: TGTGCCAGCAGCTTAACCCCGGACGAGCAGTACTTC.

The chain joins TRBV6-4 to TRBJ1-1; D might be TRBD1 (6 bases). Germline V gives CDR1 MRHNA, CDR2 SNTAGT. Trimming cost V 2 bases and J 5 bases, with 21 bases left between them. CDR3 size: 17 residues. CDR3 sequence reads: CASSDPTTGTSKTEAFF. The CDR3 DNA is TGTGCCAGCAGTGACCCCACGACAGGTACCTCTAAGACTGAAGCTTTCTTT.

The chain employs TRBV5-8 and TRBJ1-2; no firm D call. The V gene lost 1 base and the J gene lost 8 bases, with 6 bases spanning the gap. Germline CDR1 is SGHTS and CDR2 is YDEGEE. The CDR3 has 11 amino acids. The CDR3 reads CASSLIQGYTF. As DNA, the CDR3 is TGTGCCAGCAGCTTGATTCAAGGCTACACCTTC. Filled out from reference TRBV5-8 and TRBJ1-2, the complete variable domain reads EAGVTQSPTHLIKTRGQQATLRCSPISGHTSVYWYQQALGLGLQFLLWYDEGEERNRGNFPPRFSGRQFPNYSSELNVNALELEDSALYLCASSLIQGYTFGSGTRLTVV.

The chain carries TRBV19 and TRBJ2-3; weak D call: TRBD1 (5 bases). The germline gives CDR1 LNHDA, CDR2 SQIVND (reference sequence). The CDR3 loop spans 14 amino acids. Trimming left V 3 bases short and J 2 bases short, with 9 bases between. Here the CDR3 reads CASSMAGHTDTQYF. CDR3 coding DNA: TGTGCCAGTAGTATGGCAGGGCACACAGATACGCAGTATTTT.

The genes are TRBV29-1 and TRBJ1-1; no firm D call. CDR1 and CDR2 from the germline V gene are SQVTM and ANQGSEA. The CDR3 consists of 13 residues. Trimming took off 4 bases at V and 1 base at J, with 10 bases between the two ends. CDR3 nucleotide sequence: TGCAGCGTTGGTCGCCAGGAGAACACTGAAGCTTTCTTT. This encodes CSVGRQENTEAFF.

The gene calls are TRBV6-2 or TRBV6-3 and TRBJ2-7; 7 bases are a match to TRBD1. The CDR3 is made up of 19 amino acids. The V segment lost 2 bases and the J segment 4 bases; nucleotides outside the gene matches: 20. Germline V gene sequence: CDR1 MNHEY, CDR2 SVGEGT. CDR3 nucleotides: TGTGCCAGCAGTTACAACCCCCTTCCGACAGGGTACAATCGGTACGAGCAGTACTTC. As protein: CASSYNPLPTGYNRYEQYF.

This chain connects TRBV6-5 to TRBJ1-1, with D tentatively TRBD1 (6 bases). The CDR3 is made up of 14 amino acids. Looked up from germline, CDR1 is MNHEY and CDR2 is SVGAGI. V lost 5 bases and J lost 5, with 15 bases in between. In DNA form, the CDR3 reads TGTGCCAGCAGTCCCCAGGGGATAGGGACTGAAGCTTTCTTT. As protein: CASSPQGIGTEAFF.